This T cell receptor (beta chain) was sequenced for a study of shared clonotypes between healthy human individuals. This clone was counted between two and nine times. Germline loops: CDR1 MNHNS, CDR2 SASEGT. V was clipped by 8 bases and J by 0 bases, with 8 bases between them. This CDR3 comprises 13 residues. TCRdb's copy holds only in-frame clones and misses some; the assay was immunoSEQ multiplex PCR. This table has about 1,500,000 clones, around 97% appearing once. The sequenced sample consisted of naive CD4+ T cells sorted from blood. Subset noted: CD45RA+ positively selected. The rearrangement uses TRBV6-1 and TRBJ1-5; D gene unclear. The clonotype originates from a man aged 25 to 45 in good health. CDR3 sequence (DNA): TGTGCCAGCGGGCAGTTTAGCAATCAGCCCCAGCATTTT. It specifies CASGQFSNQPQHF.